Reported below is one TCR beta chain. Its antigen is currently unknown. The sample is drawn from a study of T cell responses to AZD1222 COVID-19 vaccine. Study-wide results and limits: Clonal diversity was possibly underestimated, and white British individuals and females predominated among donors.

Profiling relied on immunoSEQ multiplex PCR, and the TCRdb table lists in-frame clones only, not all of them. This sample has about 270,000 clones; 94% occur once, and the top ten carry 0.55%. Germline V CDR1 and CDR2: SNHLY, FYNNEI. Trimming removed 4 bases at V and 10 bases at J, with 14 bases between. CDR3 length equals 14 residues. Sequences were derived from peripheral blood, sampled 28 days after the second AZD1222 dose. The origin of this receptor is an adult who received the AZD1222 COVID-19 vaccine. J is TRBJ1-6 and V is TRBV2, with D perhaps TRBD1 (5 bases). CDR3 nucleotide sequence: TGTGCCAGCAGTGCTGCCGGGGGGGGGTCACCCCTCCACTTT. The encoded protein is CASSAAGGGSPLHF.